Listed below are T cell receptor beta chains from one sample, sequenced in a study of early T cells in non-severe SARS-CoV-2 infection. MiXCR, applied by TCRdb to the 5' RACE reads, yields one record per CDR3 protein. The top ten clones hold less than 12% of a sample with about 33,000 distinct CDR3 sequences, roughly 3.9% of them seen once. The sample was whole blood. The receptors originated from an adult who was a healthcare worker with PCR-confirmed SARS-CoV-2 infection or an uninfected control (not recorded which). CDR3s include the opening cysteine and the closing phenylalanine or tryptophan. A D gene is named only where the DNA matches it firmly. Not every row has a clone size; where given, it reads once, few, many or a size class.

TRBJ1-2 TRBD1 many TRBV7-2 CASSPIQGQGGYGYTF TGTGCCAGCAGCCCCATACAGGGGCAGGGAGGCTATGGCTACACCTTC
TRBJ2-1 TRBD2 many TRBV12-3/TRBV12-4 CASRSPGTSGSYNEQFF TGTGCCAGCAGGTCCCCCGGGACTAGCGGTTCCTACAATGAGCAGTTCTTC
TRBJ2-2 - - TRBV19 CASSTLTGELFF TGTGCCAGTAGTACCTTAACCGGGGAGCTGTTTTTT
TRBJ2-3 - many TRBV24-1 CATSSVETDTQYF TGTGCCACCAGTTCCGTAGAGACAGATACGCAGTATTTT
TRBJ1-3 - many TRBV18 CASSPLAGSGNTIYF TGTGCCAGCTCACCGTTGGCAGGCTCTGGAAACACCATATATTTT
TRBJ2-5 TRBD1 many TRBV11-3 CASSFGGTGTQETQYF TGTGCCAGCAGCTTCGGAGGGACAGGGACACAAGAGACCCAGTACTTC
TRBJ2-7 TRBD1 - TRBV12-3/TRBV12-4 CASSPRGTVVYEQYF TGTGCCAGCAGTCCTAGGGGGACAGTGGTCTACGAGCAGTACTTC
TRBJ1-3 - many TRBV11-3 CASSPSPQGTSGNTIYF TGTGCCAGCAGCCCTAGCCCGCAGGGGACCTCTGGAAACACCATATATTTT
TRBJ2-3 TRBD2 few TRBV7-2 CASSLGLADSTDTQYF TGTGCCAGCAGCTTAGGACTAGCAGATAGCACAGATACGCAGTATTTT
TRBJ2-5 - many TRBV12-3/TRBV12-4 CASSFGGPETQYF TGTGCCAGCAGTTTCGGGGGCCCGGAGACCCAGTACTTC
TRBJ1-1 - many TRBV6-2/TRBV6-3 CASSIGPIAEAFF TGTGCCAGCAGTATAGGGCCAATCGCTGAAGCTTTCTTT
TRBJ1-1 - - TRBV5-1 CASSLGLHNMNTEAFF TGCGCCAGCAGCTTGGGACTCCATAACATGAACACTGAAGCTTTCTTT
TRBJ2-3 TRBD1 many TRBV27 CASSFRPGQYFPDTQYF TGTGCCAGCAGTTTCCGACCGGGACAGTATTTCCCAGATACGCAGTATTTT